This T cell receptor (beta chain) was recorded in a study of T-cell memory formation after mild COVID-19. For the study at large: Most TCR clusters belonged to a single donor. Notes on the study in general: The second-wave clones peaking on day 37 were not confirmed as SARS-CoV-2-specific. Clones that contracted from day 15 to 85 were balanced CD4/CD8, while later expanders leaned CD4+.

This clonotype turned up a few times. Its target is unknown. This CDR3 comprises 15 residues. Trimming took 1 base from V and 2 from J, leaving 12 bases between them. From the 5' RACE reads, TCRdb called clonotypes with MiXCR, one entry per CDR3 protein. The sample yields 550,000 to 600,000 distinct CDR3 sequences, about a fifth seen once. This TCR was sampled from an adult woman who had mild COVID-19 (a few samples of this study predate the infection). Cell type and time point are not known. Sequencing used PBMCs or a T cell subset sorted from them (not recorded which). The chain employs TRBV12-3 or TRBV12-4 and TRBJ2-7; possibly TRBD1 for D (5 bases). The DNA of the CDR3 is TGTGCCAGCAGTTTAGGCGCAGGGTTTCCCTACGAGCAGTACTTC. It codes for CASSLGAGFPYEQYF.